The rows below give T cell receptor beta chains drawn from one sample of a study of T cells in Graves' hyperthyroidism and ophthalmopathy. TCRdb itself ran the multiplex PCR reads through MiXCR, one entry per CDR3 protein. The sample has 300,000 to 400,000 distinct CDR3 sequences; around 23% are singletons. The sample consisted of blood. These receptors all stem from a woman aged 45-65 years with Graves' hyperthyroidism. CDR3s include the opening cysteine and the closing phenylalanine or tryptophan. The order of the fields is D gene, V gene, J gene, clone size, CDR3 DNA, CDR3 protein. The D gene is left open where the match is weak. Size tells how often a clone was seen (once, few, many) or the class of an expanded clone, and some rows leave it out.

D gene: -
V gene: TRBV20-1
J gene: TRBJ2-7
clone size: many
CDR3 DNA: TGCAGTGCTAGAGATTCCCTCTACGAGCAGTACTTC
CDR3 protein: CSARDSLYEQYF

D gene: TRBD2
V gene: TRBV11-1
J gene: TRBJ2-7
clone size: many
CDR3 DNA: TGTGCCAGCAGCCCCTTAGCACCGGGGACTAGCGGGAGATCAACCTACGAGCAGTACTTC
CDR3 protein: CASSPLAPGTSGRSTYEQYF

D gene: TRBD1
V gene: TRBV2
J gene: TRBJ2-2
clone size: many
CDR3 DNA: TGTGCCAGCAGACAGGGGGCGCCCACCGGGGAGCTGTTTTTT
CDR3 protein: CASRQGAPTGELFF

D gene: -
V gene: TRBV19
J gene: TRBJ2-1
clone size: -
CDR3 DNA: TGTGCCGTACAAATCGGGGGCAGCTCCTACAATGAGCGGTTCTTC
CDR3 protein: CAVQIGGSSYNERFF

D gene: TRBD1
V gene: TRBV9
J gene: TRBJ2-3
clone size: -
CDR3 DNA: TGTGCCAGCAGCACATCGACAGGGGGAGGCACAGATACGCAGTATTTT
CDR3 protein: CASSTSTGGGTDTQYF

D gene: TRBD1
V gene: TRBV3-1
J gene: TRBJ1-2
clone size: many
CDR3 DNA: TGTGCCAGCAGCCAAGTATTTCAGGGGGGTAACTATGGCTACACCTTC
CDR3 protein: CASSQVFQGGNYGYTF

D gene: -
V gene: TRBV19
J gene: TRBJ2-6
clone size: -
CDR3 DNA: TGTGCCAGTAGTTCCCGCCTTGGACACCTTTCTGGGGCCAACGTCCTGACTTTC
CDR3 protein: CASSSRLGHLSGANVLTF

D gene: TRBD2
V gene: TRBV9
J gene: TRBJ2-3
clone size: many
CDR3 DNA: TGTGCCAGCAGCGTTGGACTAGCGGGTCAAGCAGATACGCAGTATTTT
CDR3 protein: CASSVGLAGQADTQYF

D gene: TRBD1
V gene: TRBV3-1
J gene: TRBJ1-5
clone size: many
CDR3 DNA: TGTGCCAGCAGCCAGGGACAGCATTTCAATCAGCCCCAGCATTTT
CDR3 protein: CASSQGQHFNQPQHF

D gene: TRBD1
V gene: TRBV9
J gene: TRBJ1-6
clone size: many
CDR3 DNA: TGTGCCAGCAGCGTAGCCGGGACAGGGGACTCACCCCTCCACTTT
CDR3 protein: CASSVAGTGDSPLHF

D gene: -
V gene: TRBV10-3
J gene: TRBJ1-1
clone size: few
CDR3 DNA: TGTGCCGCCACACAGGGTTTGCACACTGAAGCTTTCTTT
CDR3 protein: CAATQGLHTEAFF

D gene: -
V gene: TRBV2
J gene: TRBJ2-2
clone size: many
CDR3 DNA: TGTGCCAGCAGTCGTCAGCGGGACAGGAACACCGGGGAGCTGTTTTTT
CDR3 protein: CASSRQRDRNTGELFF

D gene: -
V gene: TRBV7-3
J gene: TRBJ2-3
clone size: many
CDR3 DNA: TGTGCCAGCAGCGTAACGAAGAGCACAGATACGCAGTATTTT
CDR3 protein: CASSVTKSTDTQYF

D gene: -
V gene: TRBV30
J gene: TRBJ1-1
clone size: many
CDR3 DNA: TGTGCCTTATATCTCAGTCAATACCGCGCTGAAGCTTTCTTT
CDR3 protein: CALYLSQYRAEAFF

D gene: -
V gene: TRBV2
J gene: TRBJ1-1
clone size: many
CDR3 DNA: TGTGCCAGCAGGGAGGGGAACACTGAAGCTTTCTTT
CDR3 protein: CASREGNTEAFF

D gene: TRBD2
V gene: TRBV19
J gene: TRBJ2-1
clone size: many
CDR3 DNA: TGTGCCAGTAGTATGGGACTAGCTTTCCGGGGGGATGAGCAGTTCTTC
CDR3 protein: CASSMGLAFRGDEQFF

D gene: -
V gene: TRBV2
J gene: TRBJ1-1
clone size: many
CDR3 DNA: TGTGCCAGCAGTGATGAGAGGGGAGACACTGAAGCTTTCTTT
CDR3 protein: CASSDERGDTEAFF

D gene: -
V gene: TRBV5-1
J gene: TRBJ2-7
clone size: -
CDR3 DNA: TGCGCCAGCACCCAGGAGGGGGGACACGGCGAGCAGTACTTC
CDR3 protein: CASTQEGGHGEQYF

D gene: TRBD1
V gene: TRBV6-1
J gene: TRBJ1-5
clone size: once
CDR3 DNA: TGTGCCAGCAGGGGACAGGGGGTTCCCTATCGCAATCAGCCCCAGCATTTT
CDR3 protein: CASRGQGVPYRNQPQHF

D gene: -
V gene: TRBV4-1
J gene: TRBJ2-5
clone size: -
CDR3 DNA: TGCGCCAGCAGCCCCTTAGGTCTGGAGTCCCAGTACTTC
CDR3 protein: CASSPLGLESQYF

D gene: -
V gene: TRBV27
J gene: TRBJ2-3
clone size: many
CDR3 DNA: TGTGCCAGCAGTACCCGGGCAGACAACACAGATACGCAGTATTTT
CDR3 protein: CASSTRADNTDTQYF

D gene: TRBD2
V gene: TRBV20-1
J gene: TRBJ2-1
clone size: many
CDR3 DNA: TGCAGTGCCGCCGGGGGGACTAGATCGCGTGAGCAGTTCTTC
CDR3 protein: CSAAGGTRSREQFF

D gene: TRBD2
V gene: TRBV28
J gene: TRBJ2-1
clone size: many
CDR3 DNA: TGTGCCAGCAGTTTAGGGCTAGCGGGTGCTGAGCAGTTCTTC
CDR3 protein: CASSLGLAGAEQFF

D gene: -
V gene: TRBV20-1
J gene: TRBJ2-3
clone size: many
CDR3 DNA: TGCAGTGCTGGCGGATCGGGTAGCGGATACATAGATACGCAGTATTTT
CDR3 protein: CSAGGSGSGYIDTQYF

D gene: -
V gene: TRBV29-1
J gene: TRBJ2-2
clone size: -
CDR3 DNA: TGCAGCGTTGGTGAAGGCGCGAACACCGGGGAGCTGTTTTTT
CDR3 protein: CSVGEGANTGELFF

D gene: -
V gene: TRBV5-1
J gene: TRBJ2-2
clone size: many
CDR3 DNA: TGCGCCAGCAGCTTGAGCTCAAAAAACACCGGGGAGCTGTTTTTT
CDR3 protein: CASSLSSKNTGELFF

D gene: -
V gene: TRBV6-1
J gene: TRBJ1-1
clone size: few
CDR3 DNA: TGTGCCAGCAGTGATGGGGCCGGGGCCATTAAAGCTTTCTTT
CDR3 protein: CASSDGAGAIKAFF

D gene: -
V gene: TRBV3-1
J gene: TRBJ2-2
clone size: -
CDR3 DNA: TGTGCCAGCAGCGCTCCAAGGGGTGACACCGGGGAGCTGTTTTTT
CDR3 protein: CASSAPRGDTGELFF

D gene: -
V gene: TRBV12-3/TRBV12-4
J gene: TRBJ1-1
clone size: many
CDR3 DNA: TGTGCCAGCCTCCCCGCTCGGCAGCCTAGATTCCTGAACACTGAAGCTTTCTTT
CDR3 protein: CASLPARQPRFLNTEAFF

D gene: TRBD1
V gene: TRBV28
J gene: TRBJ1-2
clone size: many
CDR3 DNA: TGTGCCAGCAGTTTTGCAGGGGGCGCCTTTGGTGGCTACACCTTC
CDR3 protein: CASSFAGGAFGGYTF

D gene: TRBD1
V gene: TRBV7-2
J gene: TRBJ2-5
clone size: -
CDR3 DNA: TGTGCCAGCAGCTCCCGGGACAGGTGGCAGCAAGAGACCCAGTACTTC
CDR3 protein: CASSSRDRWQQETQYF

D gene: TRBD2
V gene: TRBV20-1
J gene: TRBJ2-1
clone size: many
CDR3 DNA: TGCAGTGCGGGTGGTAGCGGGGGTTCCTACAATGAGCAGTTCTTC
CDR3 protein: CSAGGSGGSYNEQFF

D gene: -
V gene: TRBV20-1
J gene: TRBJ1-2
clone size: many
CDR3 DNA: TGCAGTGCTAGTAACCCACAGAAGCCGGTCAACTATGGCTACACCTTC
CDR3 protein: CSASNPQKPVNYGYTF

D gene: -
V gene: TRBV9
J gene: TRBJ2-5
clone size: many
CDR3 DNA: TGTGCCAGCAGCGTAGGGATCCTCAGATCGCAGGAGACCCAGTACTTC
CDR3 protein: CASSVGILRSQETQYF

D gene: TRBD1
V gene: TRBV28
J gene: TRBJ1-5
clone size: -
CDR3 DNA: TGTGCCAGCAGTTTATCGCATGGACAGGGGGTTCAGCCCCAGCATTTT
CDR3 protein: CASSLSHGQGVQPQHF

D gene: TRBD2
V gene: TRBV20-1
J gene: TRBJ2-1
clone size: few
CDR3 DNA: TGCAGTGCTAGGGGGCTAGCGGTCTACAATGAGCAGTTCTTC
CDR3 protein: CSARGLAVYNEQFF

D gene: -
V gene: TRBV12-3/TRBV12-4
J gene: TRBJ1-1
clone size: -
CDR3 DNA: TGTGCCAGCAGTTTAAGACACGAGGGCACTGAAGCTTTCTTT
CDR3 protein: CASSLRHEGTEAFF

D gene: -
V gene: TRBV6-1
J gene: TRBJ2-5
clone size: once
CDR3 DNA: TGTGCCACCCGACTTCCTACAGGGAATCGAGAGACCCAGTACTTC
CDR3 protein: CATRLPTGNRETQYF

D gene: -
V gene: TRBV3-1
J gene: TRBJ2-3
clone size: once
CDR3 DNA: TGTGCCAGCAGCCTCGGTGGGGAGCGCACAGATACGCAGTATTTT
CDR3 protein: CASSLGGERTDTQYF

D gene: -
V gene: TRBV20-1
J gene: TRBJ1-2
clone size: -
CDR3 DNA: TGCAGTGCTCCGCCGGGGGGCGGGGGCTACACCTTC
CDR3 protein: CSAPPGGGGYTF

D gene: TRBD2
V gene: TRBV7-3
J gene: TRBJ2-7
clone size: many
CDR3 DNA: TGTGCCAGCAGCTTAATTAAGCGGGGGGCTTCCTACGAGCAGTACTTC
CDR3 protein: CASSLIKRGASYEQYF

D gene: -
V gene: TRBV7-9
J gene: TRBJ2-1
clone size: -
CDR3 DNA: TGTGCCAGCAGCCCATCCGGGGACAATGAGCAGTTCTTC
CDR3 protein: CASSPSGDNEQFF

D gene: -
V gene: TRBV7-2
J gene: TRBJ2-1
clone size: many
CDR3 DNA: TGTGCCAGCAGCTTAGCGCACGGGCTCTATGAGCAGTTCTTC
CDR3 protein: CASSLAHGLYEQFF

D gene: -
V gene: TRBV29-1
J gene: TRBJ2-2
clone size: many
CDR3 DNA: TGCAGCGTTGTGACAGGGAACACCGGGGAGCTGTTTTTT
CDR3 protein: CSVVTGNTGELFF

D gene: TRBD1
V gene: TRBV7-9
J gene: TRBJ1-2
clone size: -
CDR3 DNA: TGTGCCAGCAGCTCCCCTCGGACAGGGGGGGAGGGCTACACCTTC
CDR3 protein: CASSSPRTGGEGYTF

D gene: -
V gene: TRBV3-1
J gene: TRBJ1-3
clone size: many
CDR3 DNA: TGTGCCAGCAGCCCCTTCACGATCGGGGTCTCTGGAAACACCATATATTTT
CDR3 protein: CASSPFTIGVSGNTIYF

D gene: -
V gene: TRBV2
J gene: TRBJ2-1
clone size: -
CDR3 DNA: TGTGCCAGCAGTGAAAGACTACACCGGTTCTTC
CDR3 protein: CASSERLHRFF

D gene: -
V gene: TRBV6-2/TRBV6-3
J gene: TRBJ2-7
clone size: -
CDR3 DNA: TGTGCCAGCAGCCCAAGGGTTGGGACCTACGAGCAGTACTTC
CDR3 protein: CASSPRVGTYEQYF

D gene: -
V gene: TRBV12-3/TRBV12-4
J gene: TRBJ1-1
clone size: many
CDR3 DNA: TGTGCCAGCAGGTATTTCGAGGGGGCTGAAGCTTTCTTT
CDR3 protein: CASRYFEGAEAFF

D gene: -
V gene: TRBV2
J gene: TRBJ1-4
clone size: many
CDR3 DNA: TGTGCCAGCAAGTCGGGGACCGTGGGGGAAAAACTGTTTTTT
CDR3 protein: CASKSGTVGEKLFF

D gene: -
V gene: TRBV6-2/TRBV6-3
J gene: TRBJ2-2
clone size: few
CDR3 DNA: TGTGCCAGCAGTGTACTTAAGGAGCTGTTTTTT
CDR3 protein: CASSVLKELFF

D gene: -
V gene: TRBV6-5
J gene: TRBJ2-7
clone size: many
CDR3 DNA: TGTGCCAGCAGTTACTCCCGGGACAAGTACGAGCAGTACTTC
CDR3 protein: CASSYSRDKYEQYF

D gene: TRBD2
V gene: TRBV11-3
J gene: TRBJ2-1
clone size: many
CDR3 DNA: TGTGCCAGCAGCAAACTAGCGGTATACAATGAGCAGTTCTTC
CDR3 protein: CASSKLAVYNEQFF

D gene: TRBD2
V gene: TRBV20-1
J gene: TRBJ2-7
clone size: -
CDR3 DNA: TGCAGTGCTATTTACCTCACAGTCCATCAGGGACTAGCGGGGAGAGAGCAGTACTTC
CDR3 protein: CSAIYLTVHQGLAGREQYF

D gene: -
V gene: TRBV27
J gene: TRBJ2-7
clone size: -
CDR3 DNA: TGTGCCACCAATAAAGGTAGAGGACCCTACGAGCAGTACTTC
CDR3 protein: CATNKGRGPYEQYF

D gene: TRBD1
V gene: TRBV7-3
J gene: TRBJ1-1
clone size: many
CDR3 DNA: TGTGCCAGCAGTCGGGACAGGGATCAAACTGAAGCTTTCTTT
CDR3 protein: CASSRDRDQTEAFF

D gene: TRBD1
V gene: TRBV28
J gene: TRBJ1-1
clone size: many
CDR3 DNA: TGTGCCAGCAGTGAGATAGACAGGGCCAGGAACACTGAAGCTTTCTTT
CDR3 protein: CASSEIDRARNTEAFF

D gene: -
V gene: TRBV7-9
J gene: TRBJ2-3
clone size: many
CDR3 DNA: TGTGCCAGCAGCGCCGAATCGAAGGGCACAGATACGCAGTATTTT
CDR3 protein: CASSAESKGTDTQYF

D gene: -
V gene: TRBV12-3/TRBV12-4
J gene: TRBJ1-6
clone size: many
CDR3 DNA: TGTGCCAGCAGCTACGGACTGGATAATTCACCCCTCCACTTT
CDR3 protein: CASSYGLDNSPLHF

D gene: -
V gene: TRBV20-1
J gene: TRBJ1-1
clone size: many
CDR3 DNA: TGCAGTGCTAGAGATCTAAAGACAGGCGTCACTGAAGCTTTCTTT
CDR3 protein: CSARDLKTGVTEAFF